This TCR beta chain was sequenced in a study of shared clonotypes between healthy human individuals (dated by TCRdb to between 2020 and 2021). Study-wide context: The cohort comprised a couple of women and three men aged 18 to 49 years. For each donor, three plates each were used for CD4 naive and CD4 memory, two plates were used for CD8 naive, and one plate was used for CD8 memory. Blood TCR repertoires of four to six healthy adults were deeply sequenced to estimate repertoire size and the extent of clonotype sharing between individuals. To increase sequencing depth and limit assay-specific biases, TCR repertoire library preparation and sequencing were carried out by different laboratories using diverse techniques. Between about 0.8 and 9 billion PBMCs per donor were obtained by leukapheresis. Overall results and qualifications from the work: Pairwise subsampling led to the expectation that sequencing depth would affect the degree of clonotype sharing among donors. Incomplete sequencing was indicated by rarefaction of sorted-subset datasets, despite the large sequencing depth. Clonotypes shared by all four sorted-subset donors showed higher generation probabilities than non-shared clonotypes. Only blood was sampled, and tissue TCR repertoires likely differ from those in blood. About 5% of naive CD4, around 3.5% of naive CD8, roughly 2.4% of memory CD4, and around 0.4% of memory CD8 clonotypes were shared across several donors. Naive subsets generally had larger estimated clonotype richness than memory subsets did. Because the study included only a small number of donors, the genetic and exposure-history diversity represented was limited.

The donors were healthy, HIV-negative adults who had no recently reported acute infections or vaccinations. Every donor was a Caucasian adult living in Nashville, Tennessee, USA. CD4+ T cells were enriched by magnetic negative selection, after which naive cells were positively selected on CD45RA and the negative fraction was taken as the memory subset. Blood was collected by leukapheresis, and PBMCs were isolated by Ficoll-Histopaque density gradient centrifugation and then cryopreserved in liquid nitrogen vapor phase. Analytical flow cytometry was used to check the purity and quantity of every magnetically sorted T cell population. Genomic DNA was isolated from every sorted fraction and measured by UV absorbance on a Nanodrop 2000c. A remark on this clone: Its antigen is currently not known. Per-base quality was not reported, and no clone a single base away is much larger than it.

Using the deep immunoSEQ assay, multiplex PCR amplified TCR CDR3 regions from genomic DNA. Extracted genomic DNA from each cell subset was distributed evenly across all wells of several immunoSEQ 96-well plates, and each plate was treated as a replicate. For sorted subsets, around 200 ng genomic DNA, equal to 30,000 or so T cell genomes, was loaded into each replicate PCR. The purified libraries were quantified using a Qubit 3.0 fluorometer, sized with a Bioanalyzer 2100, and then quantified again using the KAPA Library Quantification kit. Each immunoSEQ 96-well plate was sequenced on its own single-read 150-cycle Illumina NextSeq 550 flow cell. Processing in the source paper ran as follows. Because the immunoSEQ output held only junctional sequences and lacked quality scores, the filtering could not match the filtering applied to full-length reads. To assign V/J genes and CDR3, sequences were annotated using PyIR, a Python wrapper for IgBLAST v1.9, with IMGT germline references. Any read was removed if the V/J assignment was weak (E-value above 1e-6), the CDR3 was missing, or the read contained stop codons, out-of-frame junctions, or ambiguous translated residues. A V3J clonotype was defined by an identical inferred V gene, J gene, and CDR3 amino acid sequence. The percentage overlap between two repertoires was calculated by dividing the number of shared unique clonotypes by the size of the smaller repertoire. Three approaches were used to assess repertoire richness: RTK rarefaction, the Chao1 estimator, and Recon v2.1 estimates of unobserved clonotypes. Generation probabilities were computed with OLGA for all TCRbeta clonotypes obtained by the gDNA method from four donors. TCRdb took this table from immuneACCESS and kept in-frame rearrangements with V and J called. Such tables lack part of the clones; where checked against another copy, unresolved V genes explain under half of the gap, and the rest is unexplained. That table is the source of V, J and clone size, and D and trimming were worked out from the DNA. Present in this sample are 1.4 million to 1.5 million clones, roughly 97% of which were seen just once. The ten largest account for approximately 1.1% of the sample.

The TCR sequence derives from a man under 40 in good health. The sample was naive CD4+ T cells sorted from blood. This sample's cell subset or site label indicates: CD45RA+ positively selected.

The nucleotides read TGTGCCTGGAGTTTCCGCAGGTCTCAAGAGACCCAGTACTTC. Its amino acids are CAWSFRRSQETQYF. The V gene is TRBV30 and the J gene is TRBJ2-5; no D gene call is confident. Trimming removed 2 bases from V and 2 bases from J, leaving 12 bases between the germline ends. Including the terminal cysteine and phenylalanine, the CDR3 comprises 14 residues. The sequence is cut down to CDR3 DNA, 42 bases in frame from base 1. CDR1 is given as GTSNPN and CDR2 as SVGIG, both from the germline V gene (reference sequence).